What follows are 3 T cell receptor beta chains derived from one specimen sequenced in a study of blood T cell repertoires in COVID-19 (dated by TCRdb to the early 2020s). Preparation of the library involved the immunoSEQ multiplex PCR assay. TCRdb re-hosts the immuneACCESS table, in-frame sequences only. Its copies lack some clones; in the studies checked, an unresolved V gene accounts for under half of them, and the cause for the rest is not known. A total of roughly 250,000 clones appear in this sample, 75% to 95% of them only once. The top ten clonotypes cover approximately 2.6% of the sample. Sequenced input: peripheral blood. These receptors all come from a person aged 18 to 30 with COVID-19, enrolled during active disease.

The chain couples TRBV5-4 to TRBJ2-5, with 12 bases aligning to TRBD2. The V gene end was trimmed by 1 base and the J gene end by 5 bases; junction bases not matched to a gene: 15. CDR1 is SGHNT, CDR2 YYREEE, per germline (reference sequence). The CDR3 is made up of 19 amino acids. CDR3 in amino acids: CASSLSPSGRAGLGETQYF. CDR3 DNA sequence: TGTGCCAGCAGCTTGTCCCCTAGCGGGAGGGCAGGCTTAGGTGAGACCCAGTACTTC.

In nucleotides, the CDR3 is TGTGCCAGCAGCGCTGGACAGGGGGGGTCACCCCTCCACTTT. Translating gives CASSAGQGGSPLHF. The chain couples TRBV5-6 to TRBJ1-6; 10 nucleotides agree with TRBD1. CDR3 size: 14 residues. Per the germline V gene, CDR1 is SGHDT and CDR2 is YYEEEE. V lost 4 bases, J lost 10 bases, and 5 bases stayed unmatched.

This rearrangement joins TRBV6-5 to TRBJ1-2, with D perhaps TRBD1 (6 bases). CDR1 MNHEY and CDR2 SVGAGI come from the germline V gene. V gave up 3 bases and J gave up 1 base, with 15 bases separating them. This CDR3 is built from 16 residues. The DNA of the CDR3 is TGTGCCAGCAGTTATTCATACAGGGCCCGTAACTATGGCTACACCTTC. It codes for CASSYSYRARNYGYTF.